The clone carrying this T cell receptor beta chain was seen at least ten times. The sample is drawn from a study of early T cells in non-severe SARS-CoV-2 infection. J gave up 11 bases and V 3 bases, and 5 bases lay outside the gene matches. The CDR3 spans 12 residues. CDR1 and CDR2 from the germline V gene are MNHEY and SMNVEV (reference sequence). One entry per CDR3 protein, called by TCRdb with MiXCR from the 5' RACE reads. The data hold fewer than 35,000 distinct CDR3 sequences, with over 6.5% observed a single time. Sequencing was carried out using whole blood. This sequence joins TRBV27 and TRBJ2-5, with 8 bases lining up with TRBD2. The sequence was collected from an adult who was a healthcare worker with PCR-confirmed SARS-CoV-2 infection or an uninfected control (not recorded which). CDR3 amino acids: CASSFQRGLQYF. For the CDR3, the DNA is TGTGCCAGCAGTTTCCAGCGGGGGTTGCAGTACTTC.